The 11 T cell receptor beta chains presented below share a single source sample, sequenced in a study of blood T cell repertoires in COVID-19. The data were produced by immunoSEQ multiplex PCR, yet TCRdb's version contains in-frame clones alone and is incomplete. The sample carries some 85,000 clones, more than 60% recorded once. Sequenced sample: peripheral blood. Every receptor here comes from a woman older than 75 with active or convalescent COVID-19.

CDR3: CASSLNQGVRTGELFF. The CDR3 DNA is TGTGCCAGCAGCTTAAACCAGGGGGTCCGAACCGGGGAGCTGTTTTTT. The chain combines TRBV11-2 with TRBJ2-2, with 7 bases lining up with TRBD1. Looked up from germline, CDR1 is SGHAT and CDR2 is FQNNGV. The CDR3 is 16 residues long. The V gene end was trimmed by 2 bases and the J gene end by 5 bases; junction bases not matched to a gene: 8.

The chain recombines TRBV9 with TRBJ2-3; the match to TRBD2 covers 11 bases. CDR3 length: 16 amino acids. V trimming: 0 bases; J trimming: 4 bases; junction bases outside the gene matches: 4. Germline lookup yields CDR1 SGDLS and CDR2 YYNGEE. This chain's CDR3 is CASSVASGGPSDTQYF. DNA for the CDR3: TGTGCCAGCAGCGTAGCTAGCGGGGGGCCCTCAGATACGCAGTATTTT.

The V and J genes are TRBV5-1 and TRBJ2-5, with 12 bases that match TRBD1. V shed 5 bases, J shed 4 bases, and the junction held 18 bases outside the gene matches. Germline V gives CDR1 SGHRS, CDR2 YFSETQ. The CDR3 is 19 residues long. The CDR3 bases are TGCGCCAGCAGAGAGGTGCCTAGAGGGACAGGGGGCGCGTCAGAGACCCAGTACTTC. Amino acid sequence: CASREVPRGTGGASETQYF. The full variable domain, its missing parts supplied by reference TRBV5-1 and TRBJ2-5, is KAGVTQTPRYLIKTRGQQVTLSCSPISGHRSVSWYQQTPGQGLQFLFEYFSETQRNKGNFPGRFSGRQFSNSRSEMNVSTLELGDSALYLCASREVPRGTGGASETQYFGPGTRLLVL.

This clone showed up just a few times. The J gene is TRBJ1-2, the V gene TRBV7-2; D uncertain. The germline V and J ends were trimmed by 2 bases and 4 bases, with 14 bases remaining between them. Germline CDR1 SGHTA, CDR2 FQGNSA. The CDR3 covers 15 residues. The CDR3 loop is CASSLYLGRPYGYTF. CDR3 nucleotides: TGTGCCAGCAGCTTATACTTGGGCAGACCCTATGGCTACACCTTC.

The rearrangement uses TRBV28 and TRBJ2-3; 8 positions match TRBD1. The ends lost 7 bases at V and 3 bases at J; junction bases unmatched: 9. In germline, CDR1 is MDHEN, CDR2 SYDVKM. This CDR3 has 15 amino acids. CDR3 residues: CASTTMGQVTDTQYF. In DNA, the CDR3 is TGTGCCAGCACCACCATGGGACAGGTTACAGATACGCAGTATTTT.

V usage is TRBV10-3 and J usage is TRBJ2-3; D gene uncertain. The CDR3 consists of 14 residues. Trimming took off 6 bases at V and 4 bases at J, with 14 bases between the two ends. Germline V gene sequence: CDR1 ENHRY, CDR2 SYGVKD. The CDR3 bases are TGTGCCATCAGGGCCTCACTATCATCAGATACGCAGTATTTT. It yields the protein CAIRASLSSDTQYF.

This clone was found a few times. The chain employs TRBV4-3 and TRBJ1-5, with D hard to call. Germline V gene lookup returns CDR1 LGHNA and CDR2 YSLEER. Trimming took off 1 base at V and 7 bases at J, with 14 bases between the two ends. The CDR3 runs to 15 residues. The CDR3 region is CASSQVEGREQPQHF. The DNA for the CDR3 is TGCGCCAGCAGCCAAGTTGAAGGGCGGGAGCAGCCCCAGCATTTT.

The CDR3 nucleotides are TGTGCCAGTAGGGGGGGAAACTATGGCTACACCTTC. Residues: CASRGGNYGYTF. The chain couples TRBV19 to TRBJ1-2; D perhaps matches TRBD1 (5 bases). V was shortened by 6 bases and J by 2 bases, with 7 bases between the two germline ends. Germline CDR1 LNHDA, CDR2 SQIVND (reference sequence). The CDR3 totals 12 residues.

J is TRBJ1-5 and V is TRBV27; 7 positions agree with TRBD1. Germline V CDR1 and CDR2: MNHEY, SMNVEV (reference sequence). The CDR3 extends over 14 amino acids. J was trimmed by 6 bases and V by 5 bases; bases with no gene match: 7. CDR3 coding DNA: TGTGCCAGCAGTCCACGACAGGGCTCTCAGCCCCAGCATTTT. This translates into CASSPRQGSQPQHF.

V is TRBV7-2 and J is TRBJ1-3; D is unclear. V was trimmed by 1 base and J by 8 bases, leaving 9 bases between them. Germline V lookup: CDR1 SGHTA, CDR2 FQGNSA. The CDR3 has 13 amino acids. CDR3 sequence reads: CASSLVRLDTIYF. The CDR3 DNA follows: TGTGCCAGCAGCTTAGTCAGGCTGGACACCATATATTTT. Full variable domain (missing parts from reference TRBV7-2 and TRBJ1-3): GAGVSQSPSNKVTEKGKDVELRCDPISGHTALYWYRQSLGQGLEFLIYFQGNSAPDKSGLPSDRFSAERTGGSVSTLTIQRTQQEDSAVYLCASSLVRLDTIYFGEGSWLTVV.

This sequence joins TRBV9 and TRBJ2-3, with D possibly matching TRBD2 (6 bases). This CDR3 has 15 amino acids. Germline V gene lookup returns CDR1 SGDLS and CDR2 YYNGEE. Trimming pared 2 bases from V and 0 bases from J, leaving 10 bases between. CDR3 sequence reads: CASSVRLVSTDTQYF. DNA of the CDR3: TGTGCCAGCAGCGTTCGACTAGTCAGCACAGATACGCAGTATTTT.